The rows below give T cell receptor beta chains drawn from one sample of a study of blood T cell repertoires in COVID-19. Some clones are missing from TCRdb's copy, which holds only in-frame ones; the method was immunoSEQ multiplex PCR. This table has about 24,000 clones, around nine tenths appearing once. Sequencing was done on a sample of peripheral blood. The receptor set was obtained from a man between 65 and 80 years old with COVID-19, enrolled during active disease. The CDR3 runs from the conserved cysteine through the conserved F or W. A D gene is named only where the DNA matches it firmly. For some rows the clone size is stated as once, few or many, or as a class when expanded; others skip it.

v_call: TRBV10-3
j_call: TRBJ2-1
cdr3_length: 12
d_call: .
clone_size: .
cdr3_aa: CAISRASREQFF
cdr3_nt: TGTGCCATCAGCAGGGCCTCTAGGGAGCAGTTCTTC

v_call: TRBV10-2
j_call: TRBJ2-6
cdr3_length: 14
d_call: .
clone_size: .
cdr3_aa: CATLTGSGANVLTF
cdr3_nt: TGCGCCACCCTGACAGGATCTGGGGCCAACGTCCTGACTTTC

v_call: TRBV6-5
j_call: TRBJ2-1
cdr3_length: 14
d_call: TRBD2
clone_size: .
cdr3_aa: CASSTGLFYNEQFF
cdr3_nt: TGTGCCAGCAGTACGGGACTATTCTACAATGAGCAGTTCTTC

v_call: TRBV7-9
j_call: TRBJ2-3
cdr3_length: 15
d_call: TRBD2
clone_size: .
cdr3_aa: CASSILAGGGDTQYF
cdr3_nt: TGTGCCAGCAGCATTCTAGCGGGAGGAGGAGATACGCAGTATTTT

v_call: TRBV27
j_call: TRBJ2-7
cdr3_length: 14
d_call: .
clone_size: .
cdr3_aa: CASSLSGISYEQYF
cdr3_nt: TGTGCCAGCAGCCTGAGCGGAATCTCCTACGAGCAGTACTTC

v_call: TRBV29-1
j_call: TRBJ2-7
cdr3_length: 13
d_call: TRBD1
clone_size: .
cdr3_aa: CSVDRQGGYEQYF
cdr3_nt: TGCAGCGTTGACCGACAGGGGGGTTACGAGCAGTACTTC

v_call: TRBV6-5
j_call: TRBJ2-1
cdr3_length: 15
d_call: TRBD1
clone_size: .
cdr3_aa: CASSPDRGSYNEQFF
cdr3_nt: TGTGCCAGCAGCCCAGACAGGGGATCCTACAATGAGCAGTTCTTC

v_call: TRBV11-2
j_call: TRBJ1-1
cdr3_length: 14
d_call: TRBD1
clone_size: .
cdr3_aa: CASSSQGAGTEAFF
cdr3_nt: TGTGCCAGCAGCTCCCAGGGGGCGGGGACTGAAGCTTTCTTT

v_call: TRBV19
j_call: TRBJ1-1
cdr3_length: 15
d_call: .
clone_size: once
cdr3_aa: CASSSPSGERVEAFF
cdr3_nt: TGTGCCAGTAGTTCGCCCTCAGGGGAAAGGGTTGAAGCTTTCTTT

v_call: TRBV27
j_call: TRBJ2-7
cdr3_length: 15
d_call: .
clone_size: .
cdr3_aa: CASSPRQVSIGEQYF
cdr3_nt: TGTGCCAGCAGTCCCCGACAGGTCAGCATAGGCGAGCAGTACTTC

v_call: TRBV27
j_call: TRBJ1-2
cdr3_length: 13
d_call: .
clone_size: .
cdr3_aa: CASSQTANYGYTF
cdr3_nt: TGTGCCAGCAGTCAGACAGCTAACTATGGCTACACCTTC

v_call: TRBV30
j_call: TRBJ1-1
cdr3_length: 12
d_call: .
clone_size: .
cdr3_aa: CAWIPHRTEAFF
cdr3_nt: TGTGCCTGGATCCCCCACAGGACTGAAGCTTTCTTT

v_call: TRBV14
j_call: TRBJ2-1
cdr3_length: 16
d_call: TRBD2
clone_size: .
cdr3_aa: CASSQDGTRWSNEQFF
cdr3_nt: TGTGCCAGCAGCCAAGACGGGACTAGATGGAGCAATGAGCAGTTCTTC

v_call: TRBV7-2
j_call: TRBJ2-1
cdr3_length: 14
d_call: TRBD2
clone_size: .
cdr3_aa: CASSFLGLADEQFF
cdr3_nt: TGTGCCAGCAGCTTTTTGGGACTAGCGGATGAGCAGTTCTTC

v_call: TRBV7-9
j_call: TRBJ2-3
cdr3_length: 14
d_call: .
clone_size: .
cdr3_aa: CASSLARGTDTQYF
cdr3_nt: TGTGCCAGCAGCTTAGCGAGGGGGACAGATACGCAGTATTTT

v_call: TRBV4-1
j_call: TRBJ2-3
cdr3_length: 15
d_call: .
clone_size: .
cdr3_aa: CASSPGQGLTDTQYF
cdr3_nt: TGCGCCAGCAGCCCGGGTCAGGGGCTTACAGATACGCAGTATTTT

v_call: TRBV18
j_call: TRBJ1-4
cdr3_length: 12
d_call: .
clone_size: .
cdr3_aa: CASSSEVEKLFF
cdr3_nt: TGTGCCAGCTCCTCGGAGGTGGAAAAACTGTTTTTT

v_call: TRBV18
j_call: TRBJ1-3
cdr3_length: 17
d_call: TRBD1
clone_size: .
cdr3_aa: CASSRDSILSSGNTIYF
cdr3_nt: TGTGCCAGCTCACGGGACAGCATTCTCTCATCTGGAAACACCATATATTTT

v_call: TRBV3-1/TRBV3-2
j_call: TRBJ2-1
cdr3_length: 15
d_call: .
clone_size: .
cdr3_aa: CASSQPGLGWGRQFF
cdr3_nt: TGTGCCAGCAGCCAACCGGGACTGGGATGGGGTCGGCAGTTCTTC

v_call: TRBV2
j_call: TRBJ1-6
cdr3_length: 14
d_call: .
clone_size: .
cdr3_aa: CASSDPRGNSPLHF
cdr3_nt: TGTGCCAGCAGTGACCCCCGAGGGAATTCACCCCTCCACTTT

v_call: TRBV19
j_call: TRBJ2-1
cdr3_length: 15
d_call: TRBD2
clone_size: .
cdr3_aa: CASSIGGGVYNEQFF
cdr3_nt: TGTGCCAGTAGTATAGGGGGGGGTGTCTACAATGAGCAGTTCTTC

v_call: TRBV15
j_call: TRBJ1-5
cdr3_length: 15
d_call: TRBD1
clone_size: .
cdr3_aa: CATSRSRTGNQPQHF
cdr3_nt: TGTGCCACCAGCAGATCTAGGACAGGGAATCAGCCCCAGCATTTT